This TCR beta chain was recorded in a study of blood T cell repertoires in COVID-19. Study-level information: Sources were T cells, B-cell-depleted T cells, or PBMCs; the material itself was cDNA or gDNA.

Per the original data handling: From reference gene primer amplification, estimates of nucleated cell counts were derived. Some clones are missing from TCRdb's copy, which holds only in-frame ones; the method was immunoSEQ multiplex PCR. From that table come the V and J calls and clone size; the DNA was used to work out D and trimming. The sample has 200,000 to 250,000 clones; more than 70% are singletons. V gave up 2 bases and J gave up 12 bases, with 13 bases separating them. This CDR3 is built from 12 residues. Looked up from germline, CDR1 is MDHEN and CDR2 is SYDVKM. The sequence came from a woman aged 80 or older with acute or convalescent COVID-19. The specimen sequenced was peripheral blood. The V gene is TRBV28, the J gene TRBJ1-2, with no clear D. CDR3: CASSLAGRTNTF. The CDR3 DNA follows: TGTGCCAGCAGTTTAGCTGGCCGCACGAACACCTTC.